This note documents a single T cell receptor beta chain sequence. This entry belongs to a study of blood T cell repertoires in COVID-19. Overall study context: Both acute and convalescent COVID-19 samples were obtained from the United States, Italy and Spain. Sources were T cells, B-cell-depleted T cells, or PBMCs; the material itself was cDNA or gDNA.

The CDR3 loop spans 16 amino acids. Trimming stripped 3 bases from V and 2 bases from J, with 15 bases between. CDR1 is LGHDT, CDR2 YNNKEL, per germline (reference sequence). Authors' data handling: Using reference gene primer amplification, nucleated cell counts were estimated. TCRdb's copy holds only in-frame clones and misses some; the assay was immunoSEQ multiplex PCR. V, J and clone size are those of that table, while D and trimming were read from the DNA. This table holds roughly 15,000 clones, 80% to 85% found once. Sequencing input: peripheral blood. The sequence came from a man aged 50 to 59 with active COVID-19. The chain employs TRBV3-1 (or the pseudogene TRBV3-2) and TRBJ2-3; the D gene is possibly TRBD2 (6 bases). The CDR3: CASSQPGTPDTDTQYF. The CDR3 DNA is TGTGCCAGCAGCCAGCCCGGGACTCCCGACACAGATACGCAGTATTTT.